This T cell receptor (beta chain) was captured by sequencing in a study of blood T cell repertoires in COVID-19. A few counts support this clone. Data came from immunoSEQ multiplex PCR; TCRdb stores just in-frame clones and leaves some out. Of roughly 280,000 clones listed, 70% to 90% were seen once; the top ten hold roughly 2%. CDR3 length: 16 amino acids. Trimming cost V 5 bases and J 4 bases, with 20 bases left between them. Germline CDR1 reads SGHTA; CDR2 reads FQGNSA. This rearrangement joins TRBV7-2 to TRBJ1-2; D not certain. This receptor was identified in a young man with active or convalescent COVID-19. Material: peripheral blood. The CDR3 DNA reads TGTGCCAGCAGCCCACGAGCAAGTACTTCGTCCTATGGCTACACCTTC. This gives the protein CASSPRASTSSYGYTF.